The sequence of this T cell receptor (beta chain) was determined in a study of CD8+CD57+ T cells in acquired aplastic anemia (dated by TCRdb to 2017 to 2018). A note on the overall study: On average, sorted CD4+ and CD8+ cells yielded 2.5 to 3.5 ug of extracted DNA, with a range of about 0.19 to 30 ug.

Beyond this particular receptor, the publication reports: Although under 35 CD8+ CDR3 sequences were shared by patients and controls, these sequences appeared highly expressed in patients and within the immunodominant clones of patients. Between patients and healthy controls, no significant difference in CD8+ Simpson's diversity was found (P=0.060).

The study deep-sequenced TCR repertoires of sorted CD4+ and CD8+ blood T cells from severe aplastic anemia patients and healthy subjects. Ficoll-Paque density gradient centrifugation was used to isolate peripheral blood mononuclear cells. CD4+ and CD8+ T cells were sorted by FACS or magnetic beads before DNA extraction. Genomic DNA served as template for TCR beta VDJ combination and CDR3 sequence profiling. An Illumina HiSeq 2000 was used for TCR repertoire sequencing. The authors' pipeline ran thus. TRBV/TRBJ rearrangement plots, CDR3 size and DJ length profiles, and Simpson's diversity index were used to evaluate the repertoires. The immunodominant clone was defined as the most abundant DNA sequence in deep sequencing data. CDR3 amino acid sequences were checked for sharing between subjects and were compared against published repertoires and the VDJdb database. TCRdb reprocessed the public reads (quality trimming at Q25 with fastp, clone calling with MiXCR) and kept in-frame beta chains. CDR3 protein sequences are deduplicated, and each keeps its most common genes and DNA. The V and J calls, along with clone size, are taken from TCRdb and not from the paper's own processing. The sample contains 150,000 to 200,000 distinct CDR3 sequences, around 66% of them found a single time. The top ten constitute 46% of the sample.

This clonotype has at least ten counts. Its cognate antigen has yet to be identified. No per-base quality is available; no much larger clone lies one base away. The sample consisted of sorted CD4+, CD8+, or CD8+CD57+ T cells (not recorded which) from PBMCs. The source of this sequence is a human donor with severe aplastic anemia or a healthy control (not recorded which).

The CDR3 region has the sequence CASSQEGSRVSYEQFF. The DNA is as follows: TGCGCCAGCAGCCAAGAAGGGTCAAGGGTGTCATATGAGCAGTTCTTC. The chain uses TRBV4-1 and TRBJ2-1, with no confidently assigned D gene. The CDR3 runs 16 residues from the cysteine to the phenylalanine. The DNA shown is the 48-base CDR3, in frame from base 1. The germline V gene provides CDR1 MGHRA and CDR2 YSYEKL. The germline ends are 17 bases apart after V is trimmed by 0 bases and J by 8 bases.